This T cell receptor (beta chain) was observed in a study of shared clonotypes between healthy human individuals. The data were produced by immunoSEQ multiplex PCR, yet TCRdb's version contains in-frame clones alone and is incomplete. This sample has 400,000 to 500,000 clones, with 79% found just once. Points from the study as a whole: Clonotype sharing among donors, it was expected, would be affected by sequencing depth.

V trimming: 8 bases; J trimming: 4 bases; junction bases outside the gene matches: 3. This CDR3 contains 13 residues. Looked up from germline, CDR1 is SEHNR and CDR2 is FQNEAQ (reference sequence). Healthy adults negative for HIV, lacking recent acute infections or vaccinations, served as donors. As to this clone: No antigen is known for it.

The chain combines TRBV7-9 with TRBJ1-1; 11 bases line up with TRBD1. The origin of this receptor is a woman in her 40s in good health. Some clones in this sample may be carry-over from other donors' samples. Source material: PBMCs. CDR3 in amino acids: CASGGQGGTEAFF. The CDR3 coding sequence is TGTGCCAGCGGGGGACAGGGGGGCACTGAAGCTTTCTTT.